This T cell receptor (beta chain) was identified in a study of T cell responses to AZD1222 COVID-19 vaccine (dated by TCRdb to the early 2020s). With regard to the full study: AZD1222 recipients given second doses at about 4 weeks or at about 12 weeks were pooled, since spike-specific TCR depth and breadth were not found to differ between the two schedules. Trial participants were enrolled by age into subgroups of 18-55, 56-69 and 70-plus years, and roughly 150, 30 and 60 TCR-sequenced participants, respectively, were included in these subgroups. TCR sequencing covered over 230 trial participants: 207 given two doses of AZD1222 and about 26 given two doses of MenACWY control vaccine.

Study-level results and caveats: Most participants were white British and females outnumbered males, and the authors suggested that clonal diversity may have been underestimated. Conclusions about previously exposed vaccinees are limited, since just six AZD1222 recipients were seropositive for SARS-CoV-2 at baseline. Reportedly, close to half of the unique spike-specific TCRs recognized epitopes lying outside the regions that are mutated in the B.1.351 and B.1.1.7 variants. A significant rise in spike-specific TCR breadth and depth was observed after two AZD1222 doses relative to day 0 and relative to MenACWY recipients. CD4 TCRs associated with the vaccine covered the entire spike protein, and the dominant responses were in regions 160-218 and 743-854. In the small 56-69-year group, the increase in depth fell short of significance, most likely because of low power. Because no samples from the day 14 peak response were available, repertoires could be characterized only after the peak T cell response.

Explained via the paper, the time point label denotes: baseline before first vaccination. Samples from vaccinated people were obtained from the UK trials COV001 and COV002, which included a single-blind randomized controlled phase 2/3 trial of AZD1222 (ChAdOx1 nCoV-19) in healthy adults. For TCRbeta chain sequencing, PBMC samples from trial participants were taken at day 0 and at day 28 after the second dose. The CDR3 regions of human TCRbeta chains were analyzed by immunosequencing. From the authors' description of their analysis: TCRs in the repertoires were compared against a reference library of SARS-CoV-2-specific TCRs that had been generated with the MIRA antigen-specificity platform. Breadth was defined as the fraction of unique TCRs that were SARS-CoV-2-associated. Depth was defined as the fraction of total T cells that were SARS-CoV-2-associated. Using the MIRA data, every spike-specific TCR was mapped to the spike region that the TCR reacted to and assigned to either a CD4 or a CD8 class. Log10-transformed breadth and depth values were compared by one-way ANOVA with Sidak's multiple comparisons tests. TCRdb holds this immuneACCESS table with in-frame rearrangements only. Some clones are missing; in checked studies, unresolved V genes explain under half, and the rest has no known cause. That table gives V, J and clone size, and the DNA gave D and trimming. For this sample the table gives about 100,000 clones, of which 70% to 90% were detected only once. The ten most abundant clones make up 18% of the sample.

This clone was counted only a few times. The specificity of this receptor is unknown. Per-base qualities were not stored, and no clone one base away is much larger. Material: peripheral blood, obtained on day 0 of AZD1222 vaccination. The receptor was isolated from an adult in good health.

The DNA reads as follows: TGCGCCAGCAGTGAGTCAGGTGGGGGCCCTAATGAGCAGTTCTTC. Translated, this gives CASSESGGGPNEQFF. This chain is built from TRBV10-1 and TRBJ2-1; TRBD1 is possibly the D segment (6 matching bases). The germline V gene (reference sequence) provides CDR1 WNHNN and CDR2 SYGVQD. Relative to germline, V is 0 bases shorter and J is 7 bases shorter, with 13 bases between their ends. The CDR3 contains 15 residues, cysteine and phenylalanine counted. The entry retains the CDR3 DNA only, 45 bases that are in frame from base 1.